This T cell receptor beta chain was captured by sequencing in a study of cytomegalovirus exposure and HLA in healthy donors. Study results and limitations: There were a few CMV-associated chains whose specificity for CMV antigens was confirmed in vitro. Clusters of TCRs from the first cohort tended to co-occur in the roughly 120 validation repertoires (as a later analysis found). Researchers catalogued some 160 TCR beta chains as cytomegalovirus-associated. Rare sequences made up most TCRs, while some public TCRs were found in many donors.

Turning to this clone: Its antigen is undetermined.

Assay: immunoSEQ multiplex PCR; the TCRdb copy retains only in-frame clones and omits some. The data contain about 220,000 clones, 80% to 95% of them seen just once; the ten biggest clones take up more than 0.85%. The V gene's germline CDR1 is MDHEN and CDR2 SYDVKM. CDR3 length: 15 amino acids. The trim removed 7 bases at V and 1 base at J, leaving 5 bases unmatched. Sequenced material: PBMCs. The chain employs TRBV28 and TRBJ2-3; TRBD1 matches at 10 bases. This sequence was found in a woman aged 18-29 years in good health and CMV-seronegative. In DNA form, the CDR3 reads TGTGCCAGCACCTTCGGGACAGGGGGCACAGATACGCAGTATTTT. As protein: CASTFGTGGTDTQYF.